These T cell receptor beta chains were read from a single sample in a study of regulatory T cells in long-lasting Graves disease. MiXCR, applied by TCRdb to the multiplex PCR reads, yields one record per CDR3 protein. The repertoire consists of over 450,000 distinct CDR3 sequences, with roughly a fifth occurring once and the leading ten covering over 6%. The material sequenced was peripheral blood mononuclear cells (PBMCs), taken when the disease was refractory, from a patient treated with antithyroid drugs. The origin of the receptors is a female donor with Graves disease. The CDR3 runs from the conserved cysteine through the conserved F or W. The order of the fields is V gene, clone size, D gene, J gene, CDR3 protein, CDR3 DNA. D genes are given only for firm matches. Some rows mark clone size as missing; the rest say once, few, many or name a class of expanded clone.

v_call: TRBV2
clone_size: .
d_call: .
j_call: TRBJ2-3
cdr3_aa: CASTGPSATDTQYF
cdr3_nt: TGTGCCAGCACCGGGCCATCTGCCACAGATACGCAGTATTTT

v_call: TRBV6-2/TRBV6-3
clone_size: .
d_call: .
j_call: TRBJ2-4
cdr3_aa: CASSYSKGYESVLLAKNIQYF
cdr3_nt: TGTGCCAGCAGTTACTCGAAGGGCTACGAATCGGTACTACTAGCCAAAAACATTCAGTACTTC

v_call: TRBV29-1
clone_size: few
d_call: .
j_call: TRBJ2-7
cdr3_aa: CSVEDQGSNEQYF
cdr3_nt: TGCAGCGTTGAAGATCAGGGGAGCAACGAGCAGTACTTC

v_call: TRBV10-3
clone_size: many
d_call: TRBD1
j_call: TRBJ2-5
cdr3_aa: CAISERQGFQETQYF
cdr3_nt: TGTGCCATCAGTGAGCGACAGGGATTCCAAGAGACCCAGTACTTC

v_call: TRBV13
clone_size: few
d_call: .
j_call: TRBJ2-7
cdr3_aa: CASSLGARVNEQYF
cdr3_nt: TGTGCCAGCAGCTTAGGCGCCAGGGTGAACGAGCAGTACTTC

v_call: TRBV2
clone_size: many
d_call: TRBD2
j_call: TRBJ2-2
cdr3_aa: CASSEMRRGAITGELFF
cdr3_nt: TGTGCCAGCAGTGAAATGCGGCGGGGGGCCATCACCGGGGAGCTGTTTTTT

v_call: TRBV13
clone_size: many
d_call: .
j_call: TRBJ2-5
cdr3_aa: CASSPSWGQQETQHF
cdr3_nt: TGTGCCAGCAGCCCCTCATGGGGGCAGCAAGAGACCCAGCACTTC

v_call: TRBV28
clone_size: .
d_call: .
j_call: TRBJ1-2
cdr3_aa: CASSPWSSGDLNYGYTF
cdr3_nt: TGTGCCAGCAGCCCCTGGTCCTCAGGGGATCTTAACTATGGCTACACCTTC

v_call: TRBV20-1
clone_size: .
d_call: TRBD2
j_call: TRBJ2-3
cdr3_aa: CSARSRSGSRTDTQYF
cdr3_nt: TGCAGTGCTAGAAGTAGAAGCGGGAGTCGCACAGATACGCAGTATTTT

v_call: TRBV2
clone_size: many
d_call: TRBD2
j_call: TRBJ2-7
cdr3_aa: CASTWNSGGTPPYEQYF
cdr3_nt: TGTGCCAGCACCTGGAACAGCGGGGGGACGCCGCCCTACGAGCAGTACTTC

v_call: TRBV12-3/TRBV12-4
clone_size: many
d_call: .
j_call: TRBJ2-5
cdr3_aa: CASTGIQETQYF
cdr3_nt: TGTGCCAGCACGGGAATCCAAGAGACCCAGTACTTC

v_call: TRBV3-1
clone_size: few
d_call: .
j_call: TRBJ2-7
cdr3_aa: CASSRDHSYEQYF
cdr3_nt: TGTGCCAGCAGCCGGGACCATTCCTACGAGCAGTACTTC

v_call: TRBV12-3/TRBV12-4
clone_size: few
d_call: .
j_call: TRBJ1-5
cdr3_aa: CASSPPGNQPQHF
cdr3_nt: TGTGCCAGCAGCCCCCCCGGAAATCAGCCCCAGCATTTT

v_call: TRBV7-9
clone_size: few
d_call: .
j_call: TRBJ2-5
cdr3_aa: CASSPERPTWETQYF
cdr3_nt: TGTGCCAGCAGCCCCGAAAGGCCGACCTGGGAGACCCAGTACTTC

v_call: TRBV2
clone_size: .
d_call: TRBD1
j_call: TRBJ1-5
cdr3_aa: CASKPTGGNQPQHF
cdr3_nt: TGTGCCAGCAAGCCGACAGGGGGAAATCAGCCCCAGCATTTT

v_call: TRBV27
clone_size: many
d_call: TRBD2
j_call: TRBJ2-4
cdr3_aa: CASSSPLAGDNIQYF
cdr3_nt: TGTGCCAGCAGTTCCCCCCTAGCGGGAGATAACATTCAGTACTTC

v_call: TRBV9
clone_size: few
d_call: .
j_call: TRBJ1-4
cdr3_aa: CASSLSDGTNEKLFF
cdr3_nt: TGTGCCAGCAGCCTGAGCGACGGGACGAATGAAAAACTGTTTTTT

v_call: TRBV7-2
clone_size: .
d_call: .
j_call: TRBJ2-7
cdr3_aa: CASSPNTNYEQYF
cdr3_nt: TGTGCCAGCAGCCCAAATACGAATTACGAGCAGTACTTC

v_call: TRBV30
clone_size: .
d_call: .
j_call: TRBJ2-7
cdr3_aa: CAWSLGGDNGQYF
cdr3_nt: TGTGCCTGGAGTCTAGGAGGGGACAATGGGCAGTACTTC

v_call: TRBV28
clone_size: few
d_call: .
j_call: TRBJ2-2
cdr3_aa: CASRPPLNTGELFF
cdr3_nt: TGTGCCAGCAGGCCGCCTTTAAACACCGGGGAGCTGTTTTTT

v_call: TRBV19
clone_size: few
d_call: .
j_call: TRBJ2-7
cdr3_aa: CASSIGAGIVYEQYF
cdr3_nt: TGTGCCAGTAGTATAGGGGCCGGTATAGTCTACGAGCAGTACTTC

v_call: TRBV28
clone_size: few
d_call: TRBD1
j_call: TRBJ1-5
cdr3_aa: CASNPLTGQPSNRPQHF
cdr3_nt: TGTGCCAGCAACCCCTTGACAGGGCAACCTAGCAATCGGCCCCAGCATTTT

v_call: TRBV3-1
clone_size: few
d_call: .
j_call: TRBJ2-2
cdr3_aa: CASSLALSGELFF
cdr3_nt: TGTGCCAGCAGCCTGGCCCTATCCGGGGAGCTGTTTTTT

v_call: TRBV19
clone_size: .
d_call: .
j_call: TRBJ2-7
cdr3_aa: CASSPILGAYEQYF
cdr3_nt: TGTGCCAGTAGTCCCATCCTAGGGGCCTACGAGCAGTACTTC

v_call: TRBV28
clone_size: many
d_call: .
j_call: TRBJ2-7
cdr3_aa: CASSLDRFYEQYF
cdr3_nt: TGTGCCAGCAGCCTTGACCGATTCTACGAGCAGTACTTC

v_call: TRBV4-1
clone_size: .
d_call: .
j_call: TRBJ1-2
cdr3_aa: CASSNRTNYGYTF
cdr3_nt: TGCGCCAGCAGCAACAGAACTAACTATGGCTACACCTTC

v_call: TRBV30
clone_size: many
d_call: .
j_call: TRBJ1-1
cdr3_aa: CAWSWGRTEAFF
cdr3_nt: TGTGCCTGGAGTTGGGGGCGGACTGAAGCTTTCTTT

v_call: TRBV29-1
clone_size: .
d_call: .
j_call: TRBJ1-1
cdr3_aa: CSVDRGGSEAFF
cdr3_nt: TGCAGCGTTGACAGGGGAGGATCTGAAGCTTTCTTT

v_call: TRBV19
clone_size: .
d_call: TRBD1
j_call: TRBJ1-5
cdr3_aa: CASSDLDRGHQPQHF
cdr3_nt: TGTGCCAGTAGTGACCTGGACAGGGGGCATCAGCCCCAGCATTTT

v_call: TRBV28
clone_size: many
d_call: TRBD1
j_call: TRBJ2-2
cdr3_aa: CASSLRQGDAELFF
cdr3_nt: TGTGCCAGCAGTTTAAGACAGGGGGATGCGGAGCTGTTTTTT

v_call: TRBV15
clone_size: few
d_call: .
j_call: TRBJ2-7
cdr3_aa: CATSGLTGSHEQYF
cdr3_nt: TGTGCCACCAGCGGGTTGACAGGTTCCCACGAGCAGTACTTC

v_call: TRBV24-1
clone_size: .
d_call: .
j_call: TRBJ2-2
cdr3_aa: CATSGLEGGTGELFF
cdr3_nt: TGTGCCACCAGTGGTCTAGAGGGCGGTACCGGGGAGCTGTTTTTT

v_call: TRBV28
clone_size: many
d_call: .
j_call: TRBJ1-3
cdr3_aa: CASSLLWEAGNTIYF
cdr3_nt: TGTGCCAGCAGTTTATTGTGGGAAGCTGGAAACACCATATATTTT

v_call: TRBV20-1
clone_size: .
d_call: TRBD2
j_call: TRBJ2-5
cdr3_aa: CSAEPRTSGSSWETQYF
cdr3_nt: TGCAGTGCGGAACCCAGGACTAGCGGGAGTAGTTGGGAGACCCAGTACTTC

v_call: TRBV6-5
clone_size: many
d_call: TRBD1
j_call: TRBJ1-1
cdr3_aa: CASSYSTSRGESTEAFF
cdr3_nt: TGTGCCAGCAGTTACTCCACTTCCAGGGGGGAAAGCACTGAAGCTTTCTTT

v_call: TRBV4-3
clone_size: few
d_call: .
j_call: TRBJ1-5
cdr3_aa: CASSQDKNSNQPQHF
cdr3_nt: TGCGCCAGCAGCCAAGATAAAAATAGCAATCAGCCCCAGCATTTT

v_call: TRBV29-1
clone_size: many
d_call: .
j_call: TRBJ2-7
cdr3_aa: CSVEDPGRRYEQYF
cdr3_nt: TGCAGCGTTGAAGATCCGGGTAGGAGGTACGAGCAGTACTTC

v_call: TRBV14
clone_size: few
d_call: TRBD2
j_call: TRBJ2-7
cdr3_aa: CASSQVAGGPYEQYF
cdr3_nt: TGTGCCAGCAGCCAAGTTGCGGGGGGGCCTTACGAGCAGTACTTC

v_call: TRBV3-1
clone_size: .
d_call: .
j_call: TRBJ1-6
cdr3_aa: CASSQDTVDNSPLHF
cdr3_nt: TGTGCCAGCAGCCAAGACACGGTAGATAATTCACCCCTCCACTTT

v_call: TRBV11-3
clone_size: .
d_call: .
j_call: TRBJ2-7
cdr3_aa: CASSSGQYYEQYF
cdr3_nt: TGTGCCAGCAGCTCGGGACAATACTACGAGCAGTACTTC

v_call: TRBV30
clone_size: .
d_call: .
j_call: TRBJ1-2
cdr3_aa: CAWSADGDGYTF
cdr3_nt: TGTGCCTGGAGTGCGGACGGGGATGGCTACACCTTC

v_call: TRBV6-2/TRBV6-3
clone_size: few
d_call: .
j_call: TRBJ1-1
cdr3_aa: CASTSPPRLNTEAFF
cdr3_nt: TGTGCCAGCACCTCACCTCCGAGATTGAACACTGAAGCTTTCTTT

v_call: TRBV24-1
clone_size: many
d_call: .
j_call: TRBJ1-2
cdr3_aa: CATSDPLGPMESYGYTF
cdr3_nt: TGTGCCACCAGTGACCCCCTGGGGCCGATGGAATCCTATGGCTACACCTTC